This note documents a single T cell receptor (beta chain) sequence. What it recognizes is unknown. These data originate in a study of radiotherapy plus CTLA-4 blockade in lung cancer. The assay was immunoSEQ multiplex PCR, and TCRdb's table has in-frame clones only and misses some. The table includes about 49,000 clones, approximately 76% detected once. General study points: Together with interferon-beta, which increased in serum after radiation, early dynamic changes in blood T cell clones were reportedly the best predictors of response.

Germline V gene lookup returns CDR1 SGHAT and CDR2 FQNNGV. This CDR3 has 16 residues. Trimming stripped 4 bases from V and 3 bases from J, with 18 bases between. Enrolled patients, whose metastatic non-small-cell lung cancer was chemo-refractory, received focal radiation plus CTLA-4 blockade with ipilimumab. The sequence came from a human donor with non-small cell lung cancer who had stable disease on radiotherapy plus ipilimumab. The chain carries TRBV11-2 and TRBJ1-2; tentative D call: TRBD1 (6 bases). The material was peripheral blood, obtained from a patient treated with radiotherapy plus ipilimumab. The CDR3 DNA reads TGTGCCAGCAGCTCGGGCGTCGGGGGGGCAGACTATGGCTACACCTTC. This codes for CASSSGVGGADYGYTF.